The T cell receptor (beta chain) described here comes from a study of shared clonotypes between healthy human individuals. The V gene's germline CDR1 is MRHNA and CDR2 SNTAGT. This CDR3 spans 14 amino acids. Trimming left V 3 bases short and J 8 bases short, with 16 bases between. CD4+ cells were split into CD45RA+ naive and CD45RA-negative memory subsets. TCRdb keeps only in-frame clones here, not all; method: immunoSEQ multiplex PCR. The table records roughly 1.5 million clones, 95% to 99% of them present only once. The rearrangement joins TRBV6-4 to TRBJ1-2; no definite D call. The source material was naive CD4+ T cells sorted from blood. Regarding subset: CD45RA+ positively selected. This TCR came from a man aged 25-45 years in good health. CDR3 sequence (DNA): TGTGCCAGCAGTGAGTCAGCTCTTTCGCGGGGCTACACCTTC. It encodes CASSESALSRGYTF.